This entry features one T cell receptor (beta chain) sequence. This specimen includes other DNA sequences encoding the same CDR3. The record originates from a study of blood T cell repertoires in COVID-19. Study information: Donors in the United States, Italy and Spain gave samples during acute or convalescent COVID-19. Sample material is recorded as cDNA or gDNA derived from T cells, B-cell-depleted T cells, or PBMCs.

The authors' processing: Reference gene primer amplification yielded estimated nucleated cell counts. The repertoire was sequenced with immunoSEQ multiplex PCR; TCRdb's copy has only in-frame clones and lacks some. V and J calls and clone size come straight from that table; D and trimming were deduced from the DNA. The table includes roughly 120,000 clones, nearly 85% detected once. The J segment lost 8 bases and the V segment lost 10 bases, leaving 10 bases of the junction unmatched. The CDR3 contains 13 residues. Looked up from germline, CDR1 is KGHDR and CDR2 is SFDVKD. The chain combines TRBV24-1 with TRBJ2-1, with TRBD1 matching over 7 bases. Sequencing input: peripheral blood. The clonotype comes from a woman aged 45-59 years with acute or convalescent COVID-19. CDR3 protein: CATRGQVVDEQFF. The CDR3 DNA reads TGTGCCACTCGAGGACAGGTTGTCGATGAGCAGTTCTTC.